These 23 T cell receptor beta chains were all obtained from the same sample, sequenced in a study of shared clonotypes between healthy human individuals. Using immunoSEQ multiplex PCR, the repertoire was profiled, and TCRdb retains in-frame clones only, with some absent. The sample holds roughly 1.4 million clones, approximately 98.5% seen once. Source material: naive CD4+ T cells sorted from blood. The subset is: CD45RA+ positively selected. The receptors come from a man aged 25-45 years in good health.

This clone appeared a single time. The V call is TRBV5-6, the J call TRBJ2-1; unclear D gene. Germline lookup yields CDR1 SGHDT and CDR2 YYEEEE. The CDR3 is 15 amino acids. Trimming took off 4 bases at V and 4 bases at J, with 15 bases between the two ends. The CDR3 sequence: CASSAKIIPYNEQFF. CDR3 nucleotide sequence: TGTGCCAGCAGCGCGAAAATTATCCCATACAATGAGCAGTTCTTC. The full variable domain, its missing parts supplied by reference TRBV5-6 and TRBJ2-1, is DAGVTQSPTHLIKTRGQQVTLRCSPKSGHDTVSWYQQALGQGPQFIFQYYEEEERQRGNFPDRFSGHQFPNYSSELNVNALLLGDSALYLCASSAKIIPYNEQFFGPGTRLTVL.

V usage is TRBV9 and J usage is TRBJ2-7; perhaps D is TRBD1 or TRBD2 (6 bases each). The CDR3 consists of 14 residues. In germline, CDR1 is SGDLS, CDR2 YYNGEE. V dropped 4 bases and J dropped 2 bases, with 13 bases sitting between them. The CDR3 DNA reads TGTGCCAGCAGCCCCCGGAGGGGGGCCTACGAGCAGTACTTC. Translation: CASSPRRGAYEQYF.

The rearrangement joins TRBV28 to TRBJ2-7, with TRBD1 as a possible D gene (6 bases). The CDR3 totals 15 residues. Germline assignment: CDR1 MDHEN and CDR2 SYDVKM. V shed 7 bases and J shed 2 bases, with 18 bases lying between them. In DNA form, the CDR3 reads TGTGCCAGCACCTCCGGCAGGGGATCGACCTACGAGCAGTACTTC. Translation gives CASTSGRGSTYEQYF.

The chain has TRBV11-2 and TRBJ2-3; TRBD1 might be the D (5 bases). Germline CDR1 reads SGHAT; CDR2 reads FQNNGV. This CDR3 spans 14 amino acids. V lost 5 bases and J lost 2, with 11 bases in between. The CDR3 DNA reads TGTGCCAGCAGCCAGACAGTAATCACAGATACGCAGTATTTT. This gives the protein CASSQTVITDTQYF. The full variable domain, rest sourced from reference TRBV11-2 and TRBJ2-3, is EAGVAQSPRYKIIEKRQSVAFWCNPISGHATLYWYQQILGQGPKLLIQFQNNGVVDDSQLPKDRFSAERLKGVDSTLKIQPAKLEDSAVYLCASSQTVITDTQYFGPGTRLTVL.

This clone occurred once. This chain joins TRBV7-8 and TRBJ1-1; D is uncertain. V lost 3 bases and J 0 bases, leaving 2 bases between the germline ends. Germline assignment: CDR1 SGHVS and CDR2 FQNEAQ. The CDR3 runs to 12 residues. DNA of the CDR3: TGTGCCAGCAGCTTGGTGAACACTGAAGCTTTCTTT. This encodes CASSLVNTEAFF.

This chain links TRBV29-1 with TRBJ2-7; 7 bases match TRBD1. The V and J ends lost 4 bases and 2 bases, in that order; junction bases with no gene match: 8. The CDR3 runs to 14 residues. Germline V gives CDR1 SQVTM, CDR2 ANQGSEA. Here the CDR3 reads CSVGKVGGTYEQYF. The CDR3 DNA sequence: TGCAGCGTTGGGAAAGTAGGGGGCACCTACGAGCAGTACTTC.

The chain recombines TRBV27 with TRBJ2-7; TRBD2 aligns across 13 bases. V shed 5 bases, J shed 0 bases, and the junction held 10 bases outside the gene matches. The CDR3 is 18 amino acids. Germline V gives CDR1 MNHEY, CDR2 SMNVEV (reference sequence). This CDR3 reads CASSPVGTSGASSYEQYF. The CDR3 nucleotides are TGTGCCAGCAGTCCGGTTGGGACTAGCGGGGCTAGCTCCTACGAGCAGTACTTC.

On this clone itself: Distinct nucleotide sequences in the sample also encode this CDR3. The chain carries TRBV18 and TRBJ2-1, with 8 nucleotides matching TRBD2. V lost 3 bases, J lost 4 bases, and 5 bases stayed unmatched. Germline V gene lookup returns CDR1 KGHSH and CDR2 LQKENI. The CDR3 is made up of 15 amino acids. DNA of the CDR3: TGTGCCAGCTCACCCACTAGCGGAGGATACAATGAGCAGTTCTTC. It translates to CASSPTSGGYNEQFF. Filled out from reference TRBV18 and TRBJ2-1, the complete variable domain reads NAGVMQNPRHLVRRRGQEARLRCSPMKGHSHVYWYRQLPEEGLKFMVYLQKENIIDESGMPKERFSAEFPKEGPSILRIQQVVRGDSAAYFCASSPTSGGYNEQFFGPGTRLTVL.

The chain couples TRBV5-1 to TRBJ1-5; the D gene is possibly TRBD1 (6 bases). Germline V gene lookup returns CDR1 SGHRS and CDR2 YFSETQ. This CDR3 has 15 residues. V dropped 2 bases and J dropped 0 bases, with 9 bases sitting between them. In DNA, the CDR3 is TGCGCCAGCAGCTTTCTAGGGGGTAGCAATCAGCCCCAGCATTTT. This sequence encodes CASSFLGGSNQPQHF.

The chain recombines TRBV15 with TRBJ2-1, with 14 positions matching TRBD2. Germline CDR1 and CDR2: LNHNV and YYDKDF (reference sequence). There are 20 residues in the CDR3. Unmatched junction bases numbered 15, after V lost 3 bases and J lost 5 bases. CDR3 sequence reads: CATSRDSPGGTSGRNNEQFF. The CDR3 region has the DNA TGTGCCACCAGCAGGGACTCCCCAGGAGGGACTAGCGGGAGAAACAATGAGCAGTTCTTC.

This sequence joins TRBV18 and TRBJ1-5, with TRBD1 matching over 7 bases. Germline trimming cut 0 bases from V and 7 bases from J; bases unmatched to any gene: 9. Germline assignment: CDR1 KGHSH and CDR2 LQKENI. This CDR3 is built from 16 residues. CDR3 bases: TGTGCCAGCTCACCACCCTTGTCACAGGGGAAACAGCCCCAGCATTTT. Translation gives CASSPPLSQGKQPQHF.

J is TRBJ2-1 and V is TRBV4-1; the D gene could be TRBD1 or TRBD2 (5 bases each). Deletions cut 0 bases from V and 6 bases from J, with 12 bases between. Germline-derived CDR1 and CDR2 are MGHRA and YSYEKL. The CDR3 loop spans 15 amino acids. Here the CDR3 reads CASSQDGARVNEQFF. The CDR3 nucleotides read TGCGCCAGCAGCCAAGACGGGGCCCGGGTCAATGAGCAGTTCTTC.

The J gene is TRBJ1-5, the V gene TRBV28; D may be TRBD1 (5 bases). This CDR3 contains 15 residues. The V end lost 3 bases, the J end lost 0 bases, and 9 bases lay between the germline ends. CDR1 is MDHEN and CDR2 is SYDVKM in the germline V gene. DNA for the CDR3: TGTGCCAGCAGTTTCAGGGTTTTTAGCAATCAGCCCCAGCATTTT. It translates to CASSFRVFSNQPQHF.

The chain couples TRBV6-5 to TRBJ1-2; D uncertain. The CDR3 consists of 11 residues. The V end was cut by 4 bases, the J end by 7 bases, with 7 bases between. The germline V gene has CDR1 MNHEY and CDR2 SVGAGI. CDR3 bases: TGTGCCAGCAGTTCTGTAGGTGGCTACACCTTC. Translated: CASSSVGGYTF.

A single count supports this clone. DNA of the CDR3: TGCAGCGTTGGACTAGCGGTAAAAGAGACCCAGTACTTC. As protein: CSVGLAVKETQYF. This chain links TRBV29-1 with TRBJ2-5; 9 nucleotides agree with TRBD2. Germline trimming cut 4 bases from V and 3 bases from J; bases unmatched to any gene: 3. Germline V gene data show CDR1 as SQVTM and CDR2 as ANQGSEA. This CDR3 region has 13 residues.

On this clone itself: Other DNA sequences in this specimen translate into the identical CDR3. This chain uses TRBV2 with TRBJ2-3; D gene unclear. V lost 7 bases, J lost 0 bases, and 8 bases lay in between. The CDR3 length is 13 residues. Per the germline V gene, CDR1 is SNHLY and CDR2 is FYNNEI. CDR3 bases: TGTGCCAGCAAGGATTCTAGCACAGATACGCAGTATTTT. As protein: CASKDSSTDTQYF.

The chain uses TRBV28 and TRBJ1-2; D is unresolved. The CDR3 is 11 amino acids. In germline, CDR1 is MDHEN, CDR2 SYDVKM. The V end lost 6 bases, the J end lost 3 bases, and 5 bases lay between the germline ends. The CDR3 reads CASRSYYGYTF. In nucleotides, the CDR3 is TGTGCCAGCAGAAGCTACTATGGCTACACCTTC.

The chain uses TRBV28 and TRBJ2-1; 13 bases match TRBD2. The length of the CDR3 is 17 residues. The J segment lost 3 bases and the V segment lost 6 bases, leaving 8 bases of the junction unmatched. The germline gives CDR1 MDHEN, CDR2 SYDVKM. The CDR3 bases are TGTGCCAGCAGCCTACTAGCGGGAGGGCTGTTCTACAATGAGCAGTTCTTC. This translates into CASSLLAGGLFYNEQFF.

The V call is TRBV7-6, the J call TRBJ1-5; D ambiguous. CDR1 is SGHVS and CDR2 is FNYEAQ in the germline V gene. Trimming cost V 4 bases and J 4 bases, with 14 bases left between them. This CDR3 has 15 residues. The CDR3 spells CASSSHLGGNQPQHF. The CDR3 DNA follows: TGTGCCAGCAGCTCCCACTTAGGAGGTAATCAGCCCCAGCATTTT.

This chain joins TRBV9 and TRBJ1-1; D is unresolved. Germline assignment: CDR1 SGDLS and CDR2 YYNGEE. CDR3 length equals 14 residues. V dropped 0 bases and J dropped 5 bases, with 11 bases sitting between them. The CDR3 loop is CASSVGGWGTEAFF. CDR3 nucleotides: TGTGCCAGCAGCGTAGGTGGGTGGGGTACTGAAGCTTTCTTT.

This chain connects TRBV28 to TRBJ1-2, with D unclear. The CDR3 covers 14 residues. Germline CDR1 MDHEN, CDR2 SYDVKM. V was shortened by 2 bases and J by 0 bases, with 7 bases between the two germline ends. The CDR3 DNA reads as TGTGCCAGCAGTTTACGAGATTCTAACTATGGCTACACCTTC. Its protein is CASSLRDSNYGYTF.

The chain employs TRBV29-1 and TRBJ1-1, with D hard to call. CDR3 size: 11 residues. Germline CDR1 SQVTM, CDR2 ANQGSEA. Trimming took off 4 bases at V and 1 base at J, with 4 bases between the two ends. CDR3 protein: CSVGANTEAFF. The DNA for the CDR3 is TGCAGCGTTGGAGCGAACACTGAAGCTTTCTTT. Variable domain in full (rest from reference TRBV29-1 and TRBJ1-1): SAVISQKPSRDICQRGTSLTIQCQVDSQVTMMFWYRQQPGQSLTLIATANQGSEATYESGFVIDKFPISRPNLTFSTLTVSNMSPEDSSIYLCSVGANTEAFFGQGTRLTVV.

This chain joins TRBV7-9 and TRBJ2-2, with D uncertain. Trimming cost V 5 bases and J 2 bases, with 9 bases left between them. The CDR3 consists of 14 residues. Germline V gives CDR1 SEHNR, CDR2 FQNEAQ (reference sequence). Written as DNA, the CDR3 is TGTGCCAGCAGCCCGGGCCTAAACACCGGGGAGCTGTTTTTT. Translated, it gives CASSPGLNTGELFF.